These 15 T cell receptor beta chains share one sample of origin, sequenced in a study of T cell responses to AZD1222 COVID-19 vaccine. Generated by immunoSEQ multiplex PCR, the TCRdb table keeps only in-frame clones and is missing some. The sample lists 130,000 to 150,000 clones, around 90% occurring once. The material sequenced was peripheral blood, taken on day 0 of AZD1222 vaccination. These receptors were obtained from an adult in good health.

Written as DNA, the CDR3 is TGCGCCAGCAGCCGTAAGGGGGCCGAGAACACCGGGGAGCTGTTTTTT. This gives the protein CASSRKGAENTGELFF. The chain employs TRBV5-1 and TRBJ2-2; TRBD1 matches at 7 bases. With 4 bases clipped from V and 1 base from J, the junction kept 7 bases outside the gene matches. This CDR3 region has 16 residues. Germline assignment: CDR1 SGHRS and CDR2 YFSETQ.

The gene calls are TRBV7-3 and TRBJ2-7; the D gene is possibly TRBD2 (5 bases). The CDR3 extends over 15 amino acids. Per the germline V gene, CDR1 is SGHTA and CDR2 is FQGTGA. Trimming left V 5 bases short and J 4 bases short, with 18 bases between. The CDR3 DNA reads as TGTGCCAGCAGCCTCGTGGCGGAGGAGCATTACGAGCAGTACTTC. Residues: CASSLVAEEHYEQYF.

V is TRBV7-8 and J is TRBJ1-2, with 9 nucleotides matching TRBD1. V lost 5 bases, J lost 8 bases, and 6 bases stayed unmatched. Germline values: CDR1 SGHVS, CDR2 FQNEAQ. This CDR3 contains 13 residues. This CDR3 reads CASSRRQGGGYTF. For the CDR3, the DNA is TGTGCCAGCAGCCGAAGACAGGGGGGAGGCTACACCTTC.

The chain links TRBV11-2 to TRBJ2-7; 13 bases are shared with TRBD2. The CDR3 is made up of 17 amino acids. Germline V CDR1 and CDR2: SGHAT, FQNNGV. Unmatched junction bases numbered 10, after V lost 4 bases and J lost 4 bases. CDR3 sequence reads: CASSSSRTSGRWYEQYF. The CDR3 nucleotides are TGTGCCAGCAGCTCATCCAGGACTAGCGGGAGATGGTACGAGCAGTACTTC.

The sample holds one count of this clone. The CDR3 region has the DNA TGTGCCTGGAGTGGAGCGGGAGGGACAGATACGCAGTATTTT. It encodes CAWSGAGGTDTQYF. V gene TRBV30 combines with J gene TRBJ2-3; 10 bases are a match to TRBD2. The CDR3 consists of 14 residues. Germline V gene lookup returns CDR1 GTSNPN and CDR2 SVGIG (reference sequence). V gave up 1 base and J gave up 3 bases; unmatched junction bases: 1.

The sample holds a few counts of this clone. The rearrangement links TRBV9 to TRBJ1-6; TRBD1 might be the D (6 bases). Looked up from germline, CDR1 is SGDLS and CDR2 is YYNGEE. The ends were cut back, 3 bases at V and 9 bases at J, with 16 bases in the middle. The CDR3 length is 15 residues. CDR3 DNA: TGTGCCAGCAGCGCCCTTACAGGGATAGGTTCACCCCTCCACTTT. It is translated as CASSALTGIGSPLHF. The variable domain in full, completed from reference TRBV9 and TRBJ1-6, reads DSGVTQTPKHLITATGQRVTLRCSPRSGDLSVYWYQQSLDQGLQFLIQYYNGEERAKGNILERFSAQQFPDLHSELNLSSLELGDSALYFCASSALTGIGSPLHFGNGTRLTVT.

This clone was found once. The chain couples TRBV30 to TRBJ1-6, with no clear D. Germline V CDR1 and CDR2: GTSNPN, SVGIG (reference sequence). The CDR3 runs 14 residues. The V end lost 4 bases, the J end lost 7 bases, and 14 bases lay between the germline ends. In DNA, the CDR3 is TGTGCCTGGACCCCATTCAGGTTGAATTCACCCCTCCACTTT. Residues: CAWTPFRLNSPLHF.

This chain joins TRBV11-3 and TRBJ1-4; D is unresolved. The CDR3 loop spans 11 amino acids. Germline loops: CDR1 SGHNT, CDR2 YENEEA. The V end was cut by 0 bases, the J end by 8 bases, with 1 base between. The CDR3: CASSLEEKLFF. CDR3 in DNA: TGTGCCAGCAGCTTAGAAGAAAAACTGTTTTTT.

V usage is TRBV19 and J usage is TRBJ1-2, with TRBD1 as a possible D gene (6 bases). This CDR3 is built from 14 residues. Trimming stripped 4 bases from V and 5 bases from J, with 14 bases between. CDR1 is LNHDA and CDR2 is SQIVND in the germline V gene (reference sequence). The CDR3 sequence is CASSNQGRIYGYTF. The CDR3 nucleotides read TGTGCCAGTAGTAATCAGGGGCGCATATATGGCTACACCTTC.

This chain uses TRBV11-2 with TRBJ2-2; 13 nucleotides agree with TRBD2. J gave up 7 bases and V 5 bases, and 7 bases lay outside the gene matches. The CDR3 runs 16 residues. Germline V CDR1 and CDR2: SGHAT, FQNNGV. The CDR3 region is CASSPGLAGENGELFF. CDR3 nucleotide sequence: TGTGCCAGCAGCCCAGGACTAGCGGGAGAGAACGGGGAGCTGTTTTTT.

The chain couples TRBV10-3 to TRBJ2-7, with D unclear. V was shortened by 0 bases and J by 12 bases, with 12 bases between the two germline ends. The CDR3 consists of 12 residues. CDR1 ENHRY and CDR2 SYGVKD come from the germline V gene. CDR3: CAISESPFMRYF. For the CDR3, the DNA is TGTGCCATCAGTGAGTCTCCTTTTATGCGGTACTTC.

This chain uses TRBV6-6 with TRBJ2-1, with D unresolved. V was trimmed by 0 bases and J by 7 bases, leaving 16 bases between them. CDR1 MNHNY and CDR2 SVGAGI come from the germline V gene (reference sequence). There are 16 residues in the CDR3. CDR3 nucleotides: TGTGCCAGCAGTTACTCTGGAGCATTCGGCGGTAATGAGCAGTTCTTC. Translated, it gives CASSYSGAFGGNEQFF.

The CDR3 coding sequence is TGCGCCAGCACTTTCTGGACCCAGAGCACTGAAGCTTTCTTT. It specifies CASTFWTQSTEAFF. The chain links TRBV4-1 to TRBJ1-1, with D unclear. This CDR3 is 14 amino acids long. V was cut by 7 bases and J by 4 bases, with 16 bases left in between. Germline CDR1 reads MGHRA; CDR2 reads YSYEKL.

DNA of the CDR3: TGTGCCAGCAGTCCAAACACCAATCAGCCCCAGCATTTT. Residues: CASSPNTNQPQHF. This chain connects TRBV27 to TRBJ1-5; no clear D gene. V was shortened by 5 bases and J by 3 bases, with 8 bases between the two germline ends. Germline values: CDR1 MNHEY, CDR2 SMNVEV (reference sequence). The CDR3 is 13 residues long.

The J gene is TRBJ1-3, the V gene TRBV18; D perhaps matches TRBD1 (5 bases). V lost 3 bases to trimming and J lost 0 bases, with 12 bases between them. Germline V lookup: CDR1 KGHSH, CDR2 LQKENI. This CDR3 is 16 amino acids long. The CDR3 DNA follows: TGTGCCAGCTCACCGCTGGGGCTAAACTCTGGAAACACCATATATTTT. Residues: CASSPLGLNSGNTIYF.